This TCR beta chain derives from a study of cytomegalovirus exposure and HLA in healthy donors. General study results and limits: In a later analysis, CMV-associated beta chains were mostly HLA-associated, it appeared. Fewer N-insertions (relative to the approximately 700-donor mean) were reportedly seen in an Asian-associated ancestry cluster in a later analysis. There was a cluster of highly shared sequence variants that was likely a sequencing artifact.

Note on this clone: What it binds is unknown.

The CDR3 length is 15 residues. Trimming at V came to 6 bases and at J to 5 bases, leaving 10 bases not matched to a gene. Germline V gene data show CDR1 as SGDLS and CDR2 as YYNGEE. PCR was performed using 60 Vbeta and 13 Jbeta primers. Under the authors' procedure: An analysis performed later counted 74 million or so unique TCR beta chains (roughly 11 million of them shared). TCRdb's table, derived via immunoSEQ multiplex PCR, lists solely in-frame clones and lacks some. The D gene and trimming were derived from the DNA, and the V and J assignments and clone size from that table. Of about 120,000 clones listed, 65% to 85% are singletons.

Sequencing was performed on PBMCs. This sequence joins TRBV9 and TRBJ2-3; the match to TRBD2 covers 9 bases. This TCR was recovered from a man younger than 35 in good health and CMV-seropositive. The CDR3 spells CASNIAGERGDTQYF. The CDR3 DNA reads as TGTGCCAGCAATATAGCGGGGGAAAGGGGAGATACGCAGTATTTT.